The T cell receptor (beta chain) described here comes from a study of CD8 T cells in Susac syndrome. Reverse transcription used about 0.5 to 1 ug RNA and random hexamers. TCR beta CDR3 was amplified by immunoSEQ multiplex PCR. This amplification extended across 54 Vbeta and 13 Jbeta segments. Each CDR3 protein gets one entry after TCRdb re-called the immunoSEQ multiplex PCR reads with MiXCR. Of roughly 150,000 distinct CDR3 sequences in the sample, about 95% were seen once. CD8+ and CD4+ blood T cells underwent TCR beta sequencing. The multiple sclerosis control cohort comprised treatment-naive individuals presenting with stable or active relapsing-remitting disease. Both CD4+ and CD8+ T cells were negatively isolated, and TEMRA cells underwent FACS enrichment. This clonotype was obtained from a human donor with multiple sclerosis. Sample: CD8+ T cells from PBMCs.

The CDR3 is CASSFTDSTDTQYF. The CDR3 DNA follows: TGTGCCAGCAGTTTCACAGATAGCACAGATACGCAGTATTTT. The rearrangement links TRBV27 to TRBJ2-3; no clear D. Trimming took 3 bases from V and 0 from J, leaving 7 bases between them. Germline-derived CDR1 and CDR2 are MNHEY and SMNVEV (reference sequence). The CDR3 is 14 residues long.